Shown below are 18 T cell receptor beta chains from a single sample sequenced in a study of cytomegalovirus exposure and HLA in healthy donors. Use of 60 Vbeta and 13 Jbeta primers characterized the PCR. Profiled with immunoSEQ multiplex PCR; TCRdb holds only in-frame clones, not every one. The sample has around 150,000 clones, almost 80% seen once. The specimen was PBMCs. The receptors were sampled from a woman aged 50 to 60 in good health and CMV-seropositive.

This clone was detected only once. The chain links TRBV6-5 to TRBJ1-2; 8 positions agree with TRBD1. Germline assignment: CDR1 MNHEY and CDR2 SVGAGI. The ends lost 2 bases at V and 5 bases at J; junction bases unmatched: 4. This CDR3 region has 14 residues. The CDR3 DNA reads TGTGCCAGCAGTTACGGGACAGGACCTTATGGCTACACCTTC. Translated: CASSYGTGPYGYTF.

This clone was seen a single time. This chain uses TRBV6-1 with TRBJ2-3, with D perhaps TRBD1 (6 bases). The V end was cut by 7 bases, the J end by 4 bases, with 15 bases between. This CDR3 region has 14 residues. CDR1 and CDR2 (germline): MNHNS, SASEGT. The CDR3 sequence: CASTSRGSPDTQYF. CDR3 DNA sequence: TGTGCCAGCACCTCCAGGGGAAGTCCAGATACGCAGTATTTT.

This chain joins TRBV21-1 and TRBJ2-3; TRBD1 reflects the table's D call only, with no check against the DNA. TRBV21-1 is annotated as a pseudogene. The CDR3 extends over 16 amino acids. CDR3 in DNA: TGTGCCAGCAGCAAAGATGACAGGGGGGCTGTAGATACGCAGTATTTT. This encodes CASSKDDRGAVDTQYF.

The J gene is TRBJ1-2, the V gene TRBV21-1; TRBD1, as called in the table, went unchecked against the DNA. TRBV21-1 corresponds to a pseudogene. The CDR3 is 15 amino acids. The DNA of the CDR3 is TGTGCCAGCAGCTCAAACAGGGGGCATAGTGATGGCTACACCTTC. Protein: CASSSNRGHSDGYTF.

The J gene is TRBJ2-1, the V gene TRBV5-1; 11 nucleotides match TRBD1. CDR1 SGHRS and CDR2 YFSETQ come from the germline V gene. Trimming cost V 3 bases and J 8 bases; bases outside gene matches: 4. The CDR3 has 14 amino acids. The CDR3 region has the DNA TGCGCCAGCAGCTGGACAGGGGGCCTCGATGAGCAGTTCTTC. As protein: CASSWTGGLDEQFF.

This clone showed up just once. CDR3: CASSQAVARGRSGQPQHF. The CDR3 DNA reads as TGCGCCAGCAGCCAAGCGGTGGCGAGAGGGCGAAGTGGGCAGCCCCAGCATTTT. The chain joins TRBV4-3 to TRBJ1-5, with D unresolved. CDR1 and CDR2 (germline): LGHNA, YSLEER. The V and J ends lost 1 base and 7 bases respectively, with 23 bases between them. The length of the CDR3 is 18 residues.

The chain employs TRBV19 and TRBJ1-5; TRBD1 matches at 8 bases. The CDR3 is 12 residues long. From germline, CDR1 is LNHDA and CDR2 SQIVND (reference sequence). V lost 8 bases, J lost 6 bases, and 3 bases stayed unmatched. The CDR3 protein is CASRQGSQPQHF. As DNA, the CDR3 is TGTGCCAGTCGACAGGGGAGTCAGCCCCAGCATTTT.

The CDR3 reads CASSHRDPRRGGYTF. The CDR3 DNA reads as TGCGCCAGCAGCCACAGAGACCCAAGACGAGGTGGCTACACCTTC. V is TRBV4-1 and J is TRBJ1-2; D is uncertain. Germline CDR1 reads MGHRA; CDR2 reads YSYEKL. The CDR3 is made up of 15 amino acids. With 3 bases removed from V and 7 bases from J, the gap between germline ends came to 18 bases.

The genes are TRBV5-4 and TRBJ1-2; TRBD1 might be the D (5 bases). Trimming stripped 0 bases from V and 10 bases from J, with 13 bases between. This CDR3 is built from 13 residues. Germline CDR1 is SGHNT and CDR2 is YYREEE (reference sequence). In DNA form, the CDR3 reads TGTGCCAGCAGCTTGGGGACATCTCCCTCCTACACCTTC. It translates to CASSLGTSPSYTF.

The chain uses TRBV27 and TRBJ2-3; D unresolved. The ends were cut back, 6 bases at V and 0 bases at J, with 4 bases in the middle. This CDR3 has 12 residues. CDR1 and CDR2 (germline): MNHEY, SMNVEV (reference sequence). CDR3 DNA sequence: TGTGCCAGCAGGTCTAGCACAGATACGCAGTATTTT. This encodes CASRSSTDTQYF.

Here the CDR3 reads CASSLVGRAPGDTQYF. In nucleotides, the CDR3 is TGTGCCAGCAGCCTCGTTGGGAGGGCCCCAGGGGATACGCAGTATTTT. V gene TRBV14 combines with J gene TRBJ2-3; 7 bases are a match to TRBD2. Trimming at V came to 4 bases and at J to 6 bases, leaving 13 bases not matched to a gene. The CDR3 totals 16 residues. From germline, CDR1 is SGHDN and CDR2 FVKESK.

CDR3 sequence reads: CASSRVGTLAQYF. The CDR3 DNA reads TGTGCCAGCAGCCGGGTGGGGACACTTGCCCAGTACTTC. This chain connects TRBV7-9 to TRBJ2-5, with D possibly being TRBD1 (6 bases). The CDR3 is 13 amino acids. Trimming pared 5 bases from V and 9 bases from J, leaving 16 bases between. Germline V gene sequence: CDR1 SEHNR, CDR2 FQNEAQ (reference sequence).

The V and J genes are TRBV10-3 and TRBJ1-2; no firm D call. V was pared by 5 bases and J by 0 bases, with 7 bases between. The CDR3 loop spans 13 amino acids. In germline, CDR1 is ENHRY, CDR2 SYGVKD. The CDR3 DNA is TGTGCCATCAGTATCGACACTAACTATGGCTACACCTTC. This translates into CAISIDTNYGYTF.

The CDR3 region is CASTSSLRSSYNEQFF. For the CDR3, the DNA is TGCGCCAGCACCTCTAGCCTGCGGAGCTCCTACAATGAGCAGTTCTTC. The rearrangement uses TRBV5-1 and TRBJ2-1, with D tentatively TRBD2 (5 bases). V shed 6 bases and J shed 0 bases, with 16 bases lying between them. This CDR3 contains 16 residues. Germline V lookup: CDR1 SGHRS, CDR2 YFSETQ.

The V gene is TRBV7-9, the J gene TRBJ1-2; D is perhaps TRBD1 (5 bases). From germline, CDR1 is SEHNR and CDR2 FQNEAQ (reference sequence). Trimming took 2 bases from V and 8 from J, leaving 12 bases between them. This CDR3 is 13 amino acids long. The CDR3 protein is CASSLLQGWGYTF. CDR3 in DNA: TGTGCCAGCAGCTTATTGCAGGGATGGGGCTACACCTTC.

The V gene is TRBV4-1, the J gene TRBJ2-7; D is ambiguous. Germline-derived CDR1 and CDR2 are MGHRA and YSYEKL. CDR3 length equals 12 residues. The ends were cut back, 1 base at V and 4 bases at J, with 5 bases in the middle. The DNA for the CDR3 is TGCGCCAGCAGCCAAGGGCAGTACGAGCAGTACTTC. The encoded protein is CASSQGQYEQYF.

The chain carries TRBV10-3 and TRBJ1-2; D is undetermined. V lost 0 bases to trimming and J lost 6 bases, with 11 bases between them. This CDR3 contains 14 residues. Germline V gene data show CDR1 as ENHRY and CDR2 as SYGVKD. The CDR3 spells CAISESRAAHGYTF. The DNA for the CDR3 is TGTGCCATCAGTGAGTCGCGGGCGGCTCATGGCTACACCTTC.

The chain joins TRBV6-6 to TRBJ1-4, with a possible D match to TRBD1 (5 bases). Germline CDR1 is MNHNY and CDR2 is SVGAGI (reference sequence). Trimming removed 2 bases at V and 3 bases at J, with 7 bases between. This CDR3 has 14 residues. In nucleotides, the CDR3 is TGTGCCAGCAGTTACGACAGACCTAATGAAAAACTGTTTTTT. It translates to CASSYDRPNEKLFF.